This T cell receptor beta chain was sequenced during a study of blood T cell repertoires in COVID-19. V lost 11 bases and J lost 5; bases outside the gene matches: 8. Germline V lookup: CDR1 WSHSY, CDR2 SAAADI. This CDR3 contains 13 residues. The repertoire was sequenced with immunoSEQ multiplex PCR; TCRdb's copy has only in-frame clones and lacks some. The data show around 270,000 clones, around 89% seen once. This TCR was recovered from a man aged 60 to 69 who had recovered from COVID-19. Sequences were obtained from peripheral blood. The V gene is TRBV10-2, the J gene TRBJ2-3, with 9 bases aligning to TRBD1. Here the CDR3 reads CAHGTGTGDTQYF. The CDR3 DNA reads TGCGCCCACGGGACAGGGACGGGAGATACGCAGTATTTT.